What follows are 27 T cell receptor beta chains derived from one specimen sequenced in a study of shared clonotypes between healthy human individuals. This table comes from immunoSEQ multiplex PCR, and its TCRdb copy is limited to in-frame clones, with some not included. The table records 400,000 to 600,000 clones, about 85% of them present only once. Sequencing input: PBMCs. The receptors shown here come from a woman aged 40-49 years in good health. Some clones in this sample may be carry-over from other donors' samples.

This clone was seen a handful of times. This chain links TRBV9 with TRBJ1-1; 7 bases match TRBD1. The CDR3 has 13 residues. After removal of 4 bases from V and 7 bases from J, the junction contained 7 bases not matched to a gene. Germline V gives CDR1 SGDLS, CDR2 YYNGEE. The CDR3 DNA reads as TGTGCCAGCAGCACGCAGACAGGGTTTGAAGCTTTCTTT. It codes for CASSTQTGFEAFF.

This sequence joins TRBV7-2 and TRBJ2-3; D gene ambiguous. The V end was cut by 2 bases, the J end by 1 base, with 7 bases between. Looked up from germline, CDR1 is SGHTA and CDR2 is FQGNSA. The CDR3 has 14 residues. This chain's CDR3 is CASSLTHRTDTQYF. The CDR3 DNA reads TGTGCCAGCAGCTTAACGCACCGCACAGATACGCAGTATTTT.

This clone appeared a single time. The genes are TRBV28 and TRBJ2-6, with D possibly being TRBD1 (5 bases). The CDR3 loop spans 19 amino acids. Trimming cost V 4 bases and J 0 bases, with 19 bases left between them. Germline V gene sequence: CDR1 MDHEN, CDR2 SYDVKM. CDR3 in amino acids: CASSSPGGAPISGANVLTF. In DNA form, the CDR3 reads TGTGCCAGCAGTTCCCCAGGTGGGGCACCTATCTCTGGGGCCAACGTCCTGACTTTC.

This clone was found once. The chain links TRBV4-1 to TRBJ2-2, with 7 bases matching TRBD1. Trimming at V came to 5 bases and at J to 2 bases, leaving 8 bases not matched to a gene. There are 16 residues in the CDR3. The germline V gene has CDR1 MGHRA and CDR2 YSYEKL. CDR3: CASSGQAGGNTGELFF. The CDR3 coding sequence is TGCGCCAGCAGCGGACAGGCGGGCGGTAACACCGGGGAGCTGTTTTTT.

The J gene is TRBJ2-3, the V gene TRBV30, with TRBD2 identical over 9 bases. Germline trimming cut 5 bases from V and 6 bases from J; bases unmatched to any gene: 6. This CDR3 region has 13 residues. The germline gives CDR1 GTSNPN, CDR2 SVGIG (reference sequence). The CDR3 is CAWGLAGSDTQYF. The CDR3 DNA is TGTGCCTGGGGTCTAGCGGGAAGTGATACGCAGTATTTT.

This clone was picked up a small number of times. This chain uses TRBV10-3 with TRBJ2-5; 7 bases agree with TRBD2. The ends lost 6 bases at V and 4 bases at J; junction bases unmatched: 8. The CDR3 covers 14 residues. Germline CDR1 is ENHRY and CDR2 is SYGVKD. The CDR3 DNA sequence: TGTGCCATCAGAAGGGCGGGAGTCTCAGAGACCCAGTACTTC. Translation gives CAIRRAGVSETQYF.

V usage is TRBV5-1 and J usage is TRBJ2-1; 7 nucleotides align to TRBD2. Germline V gene sequence: CDR1 SGHRS, CDR2 YFSETQ. The CDR3 extends over 13 amino acids. V gave up 4 bases and J gave up 2 bases; unmatched junction bases: 0. The DNA of the CDR3 is TGCGCCAGCAGCGGACTAGCCTACAATGAGCAGTTCTTC. Amino acid sequence: CASSGLAYNEQFF. Full variable domain (missing parts from reference TRBV5-1 and TRBJ2-1): KAGVTQTPRYLIKTRGQQVTLSCSPISGHRSVSWYQQTPGQGLQFLFEYFSETQRNKGNFPGRFSGRQFSNSRSEMNVSTLELGDSALYLCASSGLAYNEQFFGPGTRLTVL.

The rearrangement joins TRBV29-1 to TRBJ2-5, with D tentatively TRBD2 (5 bases). The J call may be mistaken, given a closer DNA end match to TRBJ2-7. Germline values: CDR1 SQVTM, CDR2 ANQGSEA. This CDR3 comprises 12 residues. This chain's CDR3 is CSVEEGGGEQYF. CDR3 DNA: TGCAGCGTTGAAGAAGGCGGAGGCGAGCAGTACTTC.

The chain employs TRBV7-9 and TRBJ2-1, with 9 bases fitting TRBD2. CDR3 length: 13 residues. Unmatched junction bases numbered 7, after V lost 5 bases and J lost 11 bases. Germline CDR1 SEHNR, CDR2 FQNEAQ (reference sequence). The CDR3 loop is CASSAGGSEKQFF. In DNA, the CDR3 is TGTGCCAGCAGCGCGGGAGGGTCGGAGAAGCAGTTCTTC.

The chain has TRBV18 and TRBJ2-7; tentatively, D is TRBD2 (5 bases). The CDR3 consists of 15 residues. Germline V gives CDR1 KGHSH, CDR2 LQKENI. V was pared by 6 bases and J by 3 bases, with 18 bases between. CDR3 DNA: TGTGCCAGCTCTCCTGCTAGCTTGGGTCACTACGAGCAGTACTTC. This sequence encodes CASSPASLGHYEQYF.

The chain has TRBV6-5 and TRBJ1-1; D ambiguous. V was cut by 5 bases and J by 5 bases, with 9 bases left in between. The CDR3 consists of 12 residues. Germline assignment: CDR1 MNHEY and CDR2 SVGAGI. The CDR3, as DNA: TGTGCCAGCAGTATGGTCGGGACTGAAGCTTTCTTT. Amino acid sequence: CASSMVGTEAFF.

The gene calls are TRBV19 and TRBJ2-2; the D is unclear. The germline V gene encodes CDR1 LNHDA and CDR2 SQIVND (reference sequence). V lost 5 bases to trimming and J lost 2 bases, with 12 bases between them. This CDR3 spans 15 amino acids. The chain's CDR3 is CASSPSRTNTGELFF. The CDR3, as DNA: TGTGCCAGTAGTCCCAGTAGGACCAACACCGGGGAGCTGTTTTTT.

V usage is TRBV5-1 and J usage is TRBJ1-2; D is uncertain. Per the germline V gene, CDR1 is SGHRS and CDR2 is YFSETQ. The CDR3 totals 14 residues. V was shortened by 4 bases and J by 0 bases, with 10 bases between the two germline ends. CDR3 DNA sequence: TGCGCCAGCAGCCCCGGAGGTTCTAACTATGGCTACACCTTC. Amino acid sequence: CASSPGGSNYGYTF.

This chain uses TRBV4-1 with TRBJ1-1, with 8 bases fitting TRBD1. The CDR3 totals 15 residues. V dropped 6 bases and J dropped 1; count of bases not matched to a gene: 7. Germline V gene lookup returns CDR1 MGHRA and CDR2 YSYEKL. Written as DNA, the CDR3 is TGCGCCAGCAGGATCCGGGACAGGCGGAACACTGAAGCTTTCTTT. It codes for CASRIRDRRNTEAFF.

This chain uses TRBV5-4 with TRBJ2-7; 7 bases are shared with TRBD2. Germline values: CDR1 SGHNT, CDR2 YYREEE (reference sequence). Trimming took 3 bases from V and 6 from J; bases not matched to a gene: 9. CDR3 length: 14 amino acids. Here the CDR3 DNA reads TGTGCCAGCAGCTGGGGGTGGGAGGGACGCGAGCAGTACTTC. Translated, it gives CASSWGWEGREQYF.

The chain links TRBV28 to TRBJ2-5; no definite D call. V was pared by 8 bases and J by 5 bases, with 9 bases between. This CDR3 has 11 amino acids. Germline assignment: CDR1 MDHEN and CDR2 SYDVKM. The CDR3 loop reads CASGTQETQYF. The CDR3 region has the DNA TGTGCCAGCGGTACGCAGGAGACCCAGTACTTC.

With regard to this clone: Given a much more abundant clone one base away, this may be a read error. Other DNA sequences in the same sample also yield this CDR3. The chain carries TRBV10-1 and TRBJ2-1; D may be TRBD2 (5 bases). Germline lookup yields CDR1 WNHNN and CDR2 SYGVQD (reference sequence). The CDR3 is made up of 15 amino acids. V was cut by 6 bases and J by 7 bases, with 19 bases left in between. CDR3 amino acids: CASSDYGPKYNEQFF. CDR3 DNA: TGCGCCAGCAGCGACTACGGGCCCAAATATAATGAGCAGTTCTTC.

J is TRBJ2-3 and V is TRBV10-3; 7 bases map to TRBD2. Germline CDR1 ENHRY, CDR2 SYGVKD. The CDR3 loop spans 13 amino acids. The junction had 3 bases not matched to a gene; V was cut back by 9 bases and J by 0 bases. The CDR3 loop is CAMNSGSTDTQYF. Written as DNA, the CDR3 is TGTGCCATGAATAGCGGGAGCACAGATACGCAGTATTTT.

CDR3 coding DNA: TGTGCCAGCAGTGGATGGGGGGCGAGCACTGAAGCTTTCTTT. It codes for CASSGWGASTEAFF. The V call is TRBV6-1, the J call TRBJ1-1; maybe TRBD1 (6 bases). The CDR3 length is 14 residues. CDR1 is MNHNS and CDR2 is SASEGT in the germline V gene. V was cut by 4 bases and J by 4 bases, with 13 bases left in between.

The chain recombines TRBV12-5 with TRBJ2-5, with D perhaps assigned TRBD1 or TRBD2 (5 bases each). V was trimmed by 1 base and J by 5 bases, leaving 26 bases between them. The CDR3 is 19 amino acids. The germline V gene encodes CDR1 LGHNT and CDR2 FRNRAP. CDR3 sequence reads: CASGLGPPLGPTARETQYF. The CDR3 coding sequence is TGTGCTAGTGGTTTGGGACCCCCCCTGGGACCCACCGCGCGGGAGACCCAGTACTTC.

This clone was counted only a few times. The chain is built from TRBV29-1 and TRBJ1-1; the match to TRBD1 covers 8 bases. In germline, CDR1 is SQVTM, CDR2 ANQGSEA. The CDR3 runs to 15 residues. J was trimmed by 1 base and V by 6 bases; bases with no gene match: 10. The CDR3 reads CSVMPGQVWNTEAFF. The CDR3, as DNA: TGCAGCGTAATGCCGGGACAGGTTTGGAACACTGAAGCTTTCTTT.

The chain links TRBV13 to TRBJ2-7; 12 bases match TRBD2. V was pared by 7 bases and J by 6 bases, with 7 bases of the junction left unmatched. The length of the CDR3 is 14 residues. Germline-derived CDR1 and CDR2 are PRHDT and FYEKMQ (reference sequence). CDR3 residues: CASTLAGGPLEQYF. The CDR3 DNA follows: TGTGCCAGCACCCTAGCGGGAGGGCCCCTCGAGCAGTACTTC.

J is TRBJ2-1 and V is TRBV25-1; 11 nucleotides agree with TRBD2. J lost 7 bases, V lost 3 bases, and 5 bases had no gene match. The CDR3 runs to 15 residues. Germline CDR1 reads MGHDK; CDR2 reads SYGVNS. In nucleotides, the CDR3 is TGTGCCAGCAGTGAGACTAGCGGGACCTGGAATGAGCAGTTCTTC. Protein sequence: CASSETSGTWNEQFF.

The rearrangement uses TRBV30 and TRBJ1-2, with a possible D match to TRBD1 (5 bases). Germline loops: CDR1 GTSNPN, CDR2 SVGIG (reference sequence). V was clipped by 5 bases and J by 8 bases, with 30 bases between them. CDR3 length: 17 amino acids. CDR3 residues: CAWFPPGRDLLVGGYTF. The CDR3 nucleotides read TGTGCCTGGTTCCCTCCCGGCCGGGACCTCTTGGTCGGGGGCTACACCTTC.

V gene TRBV28 combines with J gene TRBJ1-5; TRBD1 aligns across 10 bases. J gave up 1 base and V 8 bases, and 14 bases lay outside the gene matches. In germline, CDR1 is MDHEN, CDR2 SYDVKM. The CDR3 runs 18 residues. CDR3 protein: CASPPGFGQGVSNQPQHF. DNA for the CDR3: TGTGCCAGCCCCCCGGGGTTCGGACAGGGGGTAAGCAATCAGCCCCAGCATTTT.

The gene calls are TRBV28 and TRBJ1-4; 9 bases are a match to TRBD1. The CDR3 extends over 12 amino acids. V was clipped by 8 bases and J by 8 bases; unmatched bases: 3. Per germline, CDR1 MDHEN and CDR2 SYDVKM. The CDR3 protein is CASGGTGEKLFF. The DNA for the CDR3 is TGTGCCAGCGGGGGGACAGGGGAAAAACTGTTTTTT.

This clone was counted only a few times. The chain couples TRBV5-5 to TRBJ2-7, with 8 bases that match TRBD2. CDR1 and CDR2 (germline): SGHKS, YYEKEE (reference sequence). Unmatched junction bases numbered 10, after V lost 5 bases and J lost 3 bases. The CDR3 loop spans 15 amino acids. For the CDR3, the DNA is TGTGCCAGCAGTCGTACAGAGGGACTAGTCTACGAGCAGTACTTC. Its protein product is CASSRTEGLVYEQYF.